This TCR beta chain was recorded in a study of blood T cells in healthy people across ages. A J-beta primer mix and a sample-barcoded 5' primer were used in a second PCR of about 7 to 12 cycles. Each TCR beta cDNA got a 12-nucleotide random molecular identifier. From each sample, at least 3 million paired-end reads containing CDR3 were obtained. One entry per CDR3 protein, called by TCRdb with MiXCR from the 5' RACE reads. The data show 750,000 to 950,000 distinct CDR3 sequences, 29% seen once. General study findings and limits: The percentage of naive T cells correlated strongly with TCR beta diversity. With age, beta diversity per million T cells declined roughly linearly, significantly by approximately 40.

Per germline, CDR1 DFQATT and CDR2 SNEGSKA (reference sequence). CDR3 length: 14 amino acids. Trimming stripped 2 bases from V and 0 bases from J, with 10 bases between. This clonotype was counted only a few times. Its target is not known. These same records also appear under a second study, on T cells of mothers and their children.

This chain connects TRBV20-1 to TRBJ1-1; possibly TRBD1 for D (5 bases). This sequence originates from a middle-aged woman in good health. Material for sequencing was blood. The CDR3 here is CSARRGALNTEAFF. DNA for the CDR3: TGCAGTGCTAGAAGAGGGGCCTTGAACACTGAAGCTTTCTTT.